Below, one T cell receptor beta chain is given with its context. This record belongs to a study of early T cells in non-severe SARS-CoV-2 infection. One entry per CDR3 protein results from TCRdb running MiXCR on the 5' RACE reads. Of roughly 120,000 distinct CDR3 sequences in the sample, 15% were seen once. The origin of this receptor is an adult who was a healthcare worker with PCR-confirmed SARS-CoV-2 infection or an uninfected control (not recorded which). The sequenced sample consisted of whole blood.

The CDR3 coding sequence is TGTGCCAGCAAGTACCCACAGGGAGGGCAAGAGACCCAGTACTTC. Translated, it gives CASKYPQGGQETQYF. The V and J genes are TRBV21-1 and TRBJ2-5; the table's D call TRBD2 went unverified against the DNA. TRBV21-1 is shown as a pseudogene. The length of the CDR3 is 15 residues.